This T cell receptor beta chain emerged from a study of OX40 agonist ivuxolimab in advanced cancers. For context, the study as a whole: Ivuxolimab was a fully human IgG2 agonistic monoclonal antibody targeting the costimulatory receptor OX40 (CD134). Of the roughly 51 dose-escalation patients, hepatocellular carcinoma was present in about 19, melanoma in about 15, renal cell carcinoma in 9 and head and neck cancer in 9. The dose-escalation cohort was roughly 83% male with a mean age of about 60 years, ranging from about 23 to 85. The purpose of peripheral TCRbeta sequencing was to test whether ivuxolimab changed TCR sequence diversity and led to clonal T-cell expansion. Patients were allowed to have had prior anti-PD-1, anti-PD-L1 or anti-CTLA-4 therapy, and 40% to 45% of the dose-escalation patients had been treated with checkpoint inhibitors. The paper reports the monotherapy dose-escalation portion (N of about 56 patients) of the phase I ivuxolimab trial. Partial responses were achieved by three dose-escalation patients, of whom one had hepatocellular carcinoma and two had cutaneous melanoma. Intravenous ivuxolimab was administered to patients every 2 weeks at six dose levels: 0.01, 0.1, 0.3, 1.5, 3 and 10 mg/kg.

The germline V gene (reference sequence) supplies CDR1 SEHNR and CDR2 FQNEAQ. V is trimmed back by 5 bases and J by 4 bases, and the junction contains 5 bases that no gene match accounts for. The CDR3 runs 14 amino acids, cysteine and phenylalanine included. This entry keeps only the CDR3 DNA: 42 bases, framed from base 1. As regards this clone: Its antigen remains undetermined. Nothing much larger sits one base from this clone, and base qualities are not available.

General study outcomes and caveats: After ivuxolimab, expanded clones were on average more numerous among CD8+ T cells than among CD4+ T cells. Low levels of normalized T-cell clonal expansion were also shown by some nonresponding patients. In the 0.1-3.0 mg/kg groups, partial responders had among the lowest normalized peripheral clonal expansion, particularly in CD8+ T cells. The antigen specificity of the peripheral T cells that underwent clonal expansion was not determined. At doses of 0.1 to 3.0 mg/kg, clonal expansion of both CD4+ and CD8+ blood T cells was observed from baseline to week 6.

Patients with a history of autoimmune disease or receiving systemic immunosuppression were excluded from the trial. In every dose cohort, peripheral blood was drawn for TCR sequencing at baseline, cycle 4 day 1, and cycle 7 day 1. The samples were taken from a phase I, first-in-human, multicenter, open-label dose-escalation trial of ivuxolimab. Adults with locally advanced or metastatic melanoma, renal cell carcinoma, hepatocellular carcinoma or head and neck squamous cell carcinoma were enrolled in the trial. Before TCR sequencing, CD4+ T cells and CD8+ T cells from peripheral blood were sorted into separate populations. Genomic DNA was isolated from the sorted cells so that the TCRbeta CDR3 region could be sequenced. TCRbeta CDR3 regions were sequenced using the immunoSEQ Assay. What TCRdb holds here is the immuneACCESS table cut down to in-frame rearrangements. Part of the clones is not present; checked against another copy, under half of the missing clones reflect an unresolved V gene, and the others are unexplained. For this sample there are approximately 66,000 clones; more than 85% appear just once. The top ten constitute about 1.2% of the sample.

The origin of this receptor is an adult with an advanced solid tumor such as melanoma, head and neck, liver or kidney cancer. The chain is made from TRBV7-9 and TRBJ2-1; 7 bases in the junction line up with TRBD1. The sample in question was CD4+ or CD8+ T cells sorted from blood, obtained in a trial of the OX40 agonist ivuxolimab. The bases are TGTGCCAGCAGCGAACGACAGGGTTACAATGAGCAGTTCTTC. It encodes CASSERQGYNEQFF.